Each of the 3 T cell receptor beta chains below was sequenced from the same sample in a study of cytomegalovirus exposure and HLA in healthy donors. Both 60 Vbeta primers and 13 Jbeta primers went into the PCR. Generated by immunoSEQ multiplex PCR, the TCRdb table keeps only in-frame clones and is missing some. The table shows about 120,000 clones, with around 74% occurring only once. Sequenced material: PBMCs. The origin of the receptors is a man in his sixties in good health and CMV-seropositive.

The V gene is TRBV19, the J gene TRBJ1-2, with a possible D match to TRBD1 (5 bases). CDR1 and CDR2 (germline): LNHDA, SQIVND (reference sequence). CDR3 length: 15 residues. V was pared by 4 bases and J by 4 bases, with 16 bases between. The CDR3 nucleotides read TGTGCCAGTAGTAGTGGGGGACTTCCCCTCTATGGCTACACCTTC. Protein sequence: CASSSGGLPLYGYTF. Complete variable domain (other parts from reference TRBV19 and TRBJ1-2): DGGITQSPKYLFRKEGQNVTLSCEQNLNHDAMYWYRQDPGQGLRLIYYSQIVNDFQKGDIAEGYSVSREKKESFPLTVTSAQKNPTAFYLCASSSGGLPLYGYTFGSGTRLTVV.

The V gene is TRBV9, the J gene TRBJ1-5, with D possibly being TRBD1 (5 bases). The CDR3 is made up of 15 amino acids. CDR1 is SGDLS and CDR2 is YYNGEE in the germline V gene. V was clipped by 4 bases and J by 1 base, with 12 bases between them. CDR3: CASSPGMGSNQPQHF. CDR3 nucleotides: TGTGCCAGCAGCCCAGGGATGGGAAGCAATCAGCCCCAGCATTTT.

This chain joins TRBV18 and TRBJ1-4; 7 bases match TRBD1. Germline loops: CDR1 KGHSH, CDR2 LQKENI. Losses at the gene ends were 1 base for V and 5 bases for J; bases not matched to a gene: 1. The CDR3 contains 14 residues. The CDR3 reads CASSPRTGNEKLFF. The DNA of the CDR3 is TGTGCCAGCTCACCACGGACAGGAAATGAAAAACTGTTTTTT.